This T cell receptor (beta chain) was profiled in a study of T cell repertoires in cytomegalovirus infection. Findings and caveats of the study: The cumulative frequency of public TCR beta families identified carriers of CMV plus the relevant HLA.

V shed 8 bases and J shed 4 bases, with 26 bases lying between them. This CDR3 is 17 amino acids long. CDR1 and CDR2 (germline): MNHEY, SMNVEV (reference sequence). Comment on this clonotype: The antigen is unknown.

MiXCR, applied by TCRdb to the reads, yields one record per CDR3 protein. The data show about 770,000 distinct CDR3 sequences, 25% to 30% seen once. The gene calls are TRBV27 and TRBJ2-5, with D possibly TRBD2 on 7 matching bases. The source was cultured CD8+ T cells from PBMCs, collected from culture after CMV antigen stimulation. The clonotype originates from a human donor in good health (CMV status not recorded). Some clones in this sample may be carry-over from other donors' samples. The CDR3, as DNA: TGTGCCAGCCGGGATTCTAGGGGGGGAGGAGTAGGAGAGACCCAGTACTTC. Its translation: CASRDSRGGGVGETQYF.